This is a list of T cell receptor beta chains from one sample in a study of CD8 T cells in Susac syndrome. TCRdb fed the immunoSEQ multiplex PCR reads into MiXCR, producing one record per CDR3 protein. The repertoire has 150,000 to 200,000 distinct CDR3 sequences, about 94% of them found once; the top ten carry approximately 0.09%. Sequenced: CD4+ T cells from PBMCs. All receptors come from a human donor with multiple sclerosis. Both conserved end residues are part of each CDR3. Fields, in order: clone size, D gene, J gene, V gene, CDR3 DNA, CDR3 protein. The D gene is left open where the match is weak. Not every row has a clone size; where given, it reads once, few, many or a size class.

once | TRBD1 | TRBJ1-1 | TRBV14 | TGTGCCAGCAGCCAGAAATGGACAGGTCTCCCCATGAACACTGAAGCTTTCTTT | CASSQKWTGLPMNTEAFF
NA | TRBD1 | TRBJ2-7 | TRBV28 | TGTGCCAGCAGTCCCCCTAGGACAGGGAACTCCTACGAGCAGTACTTC | CASSPPRTGNSYEQYF
NA | NA | TRBJ2-1 | TRBV10-3 | TGTGCCATCAGTGGGCAGGGAGAGCAGTTCTTC | CAISGQGEQFF
NA | NA | TRBJ1-5 | TRBV19 | TGTGCCAGTAGTAACACGTATAATCAGCCCCAGCATTTT | CASSNTYNQPQHF
NA | NA | TRBJ2-3 | TRBV9 | TGTGCCAGCAGCGTAGAACGGGGAGTTACAGATACGCAGTATTTT | CASSVERGVTDTQYF
once | NA | TRBJ2-6 | TRBV5-1 | TGCGCCAGCAGCTTACAGGGTCCTTCGTCCGGGGCCAACGTCCTGACTTTC | CASSLQGPSSGANVLTF
NA | NA | TRBJ2-7 | TRBV28 | TGTGCCAGCAGTTTATCCGCGACTAGTACCTACGAGCAGTACTTC | CASSLSATSTYEQYF
NA | TRBD1 | TRBJ1-6 | TRBV27 | TGTGCCAGTTGGGGACAGCCAAATTCACCCCTCCACTTT | CASWGQPNSPLHF
NA | TRBD2 | TRBJ2-7 | TRBV20-1 | TGCAGTGCCCTAGCGGGGCCCTACGAGCAGTACTTC | CSALAGPYEQYF
NA | TRBD2 | TRBJ2-3 | TRBV30 | TGTGCCTGGGGGACTAGCGGGTGGGATACGCAGTATTTT | CAWGTSGWDTQYF
NA | TRBD1 | TRBJ1-1 | TRBV5-1 | TGCGCCAGCAGCTTGCCGGGACAGGTCCCTAGGGACACTGAAGCTTTCTTT | CASSLPGQVPRDTEAFF
NA | NA | TRBJ2-7 | TRBV28 | TGTGCCAGCAGTCCCCCCGACAGGAGCTCCTACGAGCAGTACTTC | CASSPPDRSSYEQYF
NA | NA | TRBJ1-6 | TRBV5-1 | TGCGCCAGCAGCTTGGACAGGACTAATTCACCCCTCCACTTT | CASSLDRTNSPLHF
NA | TRBD1 | TRBJ1-2 | TRBV5-1 | TGCGCCAGCAGCTTAACAGGGGGCGCATCCTATGGCTACACCTTC | CASSLTGGASYGYTF
NA | NA | TRBJ1-2 | TRBV28 | TGTGCCAGCAGTGGGGGACTCTTAAACTATGGCTACACCTTC | CASSGGLLNYGYTF
NA | TRBD2 | TRBJ2-3 | TRBV6-5 | TGTGCCAGCAGTTACTCTCTAGCGGGAGGGCATCATACGCAGTATTTT | CASSYSLAGGHHTQYF
NA | NA | TRBJ2-7 | TRBV5-6 | TGTGCCAGCAGCTGGGACCGAACCTACGAGCAGTACTTC | CASSWDRTYEQYF
NA | NA | TRBJ1-5 | TRBV5-1 | TGCGCCATTTTCCGTCAGCCCCAGCATTTT | CAIFRQPQHF
NA | NA | TRBJ1-1 | TRBV5-1 | TGCGCCAGCAGCTTTAGGGAACAGGGGAACACTGAAGCTTTCTTT | CASSFREQGNTEAFF
NA | NA | TRBJ1-5 | TRBV3-1 | TGTGCCAGCAGCCAAGGGGGCCCGGGGGATCAGCCCCAGCATTTT | CASSQGGPGDQPQHF
NA | NA | TRBJ1-1 | TRBV6-1 | TGTGCCAGCAGCGCAGGGGAGAACACTGAAGCTTTCTTT | CASSAGENTEAFF
NA | NA | TRBJ1-1 | TRBV6-1 | TGTGCCAGCGTGGGAGCGGGGGCCGGGAAGACTGAAGCTTTCTTT | CASVGAGAGKTEAFF